Given below is one T cell receptor beta chain in context. Its target is unknown. The data were taken from a study of beta chain features in type 1 diabetes. Study findings and constraints: Researchers report that Type 1 diabetes patients had moderately but significantly shorter TCRB CDR3s across all four CD4+ subsets.

The isolated RNA, all of it, was reverse transcribed, so expressed TCRB transcripts were what got sequenced. The assay was immunoSEQ multiplex PCR, and TCRdb's table has in-frame clones only and misses some. The sample comprises around 40,000 clones, 66% of which are singletons, and around 2.1% rests with the top ten. The CDR3 is 15 residues long. Germline CDR1 is SNHLY and CDR2 is FYNNEI. J lost 4 bases, V lost 5 bases, and 7 bases had no gene match. Researchers reported sorting CD4+ naive, central memory, regulatory and stem cell-like memory cells via CD45RO/CCR7/CD25/CD127/CD95/CD27. The TCR comes from a woman aged 18-29 years with type 1 diabetes. Sequenced input: Tregs from blood. The V call is TRBV2, the J call TRBJ2-1; 8 nucleotides match TRBD1. The CDR3 DNA reads TGTGCCAGCAGTTTTCGACAGGGGAGATACAATGAGCAGTTCTTC. Translated: CASSFRQGRYNEQFF.